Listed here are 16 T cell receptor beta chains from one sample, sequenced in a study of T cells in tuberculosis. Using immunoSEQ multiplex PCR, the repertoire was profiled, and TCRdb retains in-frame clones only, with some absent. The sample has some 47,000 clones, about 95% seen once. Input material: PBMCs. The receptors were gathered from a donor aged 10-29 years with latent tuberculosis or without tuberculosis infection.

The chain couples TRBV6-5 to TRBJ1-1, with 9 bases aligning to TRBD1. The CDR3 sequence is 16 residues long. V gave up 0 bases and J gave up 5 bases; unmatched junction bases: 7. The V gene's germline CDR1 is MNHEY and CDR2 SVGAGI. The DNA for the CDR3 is TGTGCCAGCAGTTACTCGGACAGGGGACAAGGGACTGAAGCTTTCTTT. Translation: CASSYSDRGQGTEAFF.

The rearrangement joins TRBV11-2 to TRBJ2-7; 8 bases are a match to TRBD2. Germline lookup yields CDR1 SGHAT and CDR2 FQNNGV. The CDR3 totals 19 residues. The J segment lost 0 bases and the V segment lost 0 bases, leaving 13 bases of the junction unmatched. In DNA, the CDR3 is TGTGCCAGCAGCTTAGACTCGTTAGCGGGGACTTACTCCTCCTACGAGCAGTACTTC. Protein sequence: CASSLDSLAGTYSSYEQYF.

CDR3 coding DNA: TGTGCCAGCTCACCCGAGTCGCACGAGCAGTACTTC. Its protein is CASSPESHEQYF. The chain couples TRBV18 to TRBJ2-7; D remains unclear. The germline V gene encodes CDR1 KGHSH and CDR2 LQKENI. V was clipped by 3 bases and J by 5 bases, with 8 bases between them. The CDR3 consists of 12 residues.

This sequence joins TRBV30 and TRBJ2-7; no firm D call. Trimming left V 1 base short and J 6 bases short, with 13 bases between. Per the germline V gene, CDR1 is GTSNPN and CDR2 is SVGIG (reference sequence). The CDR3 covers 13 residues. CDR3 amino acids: CAWSGAAPREQYF. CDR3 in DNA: TGTGCCTGGAGTGGGGCAGCCCCGCGCGAGCAGTACTTC.

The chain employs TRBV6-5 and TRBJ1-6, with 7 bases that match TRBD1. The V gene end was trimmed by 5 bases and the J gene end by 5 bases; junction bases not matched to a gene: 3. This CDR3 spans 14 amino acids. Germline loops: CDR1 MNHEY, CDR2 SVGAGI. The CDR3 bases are TGTGCCAGCAGTCCCGGGACAGATAATTCACCCCTCCACTTT. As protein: CASSPGTDNSPLHF.

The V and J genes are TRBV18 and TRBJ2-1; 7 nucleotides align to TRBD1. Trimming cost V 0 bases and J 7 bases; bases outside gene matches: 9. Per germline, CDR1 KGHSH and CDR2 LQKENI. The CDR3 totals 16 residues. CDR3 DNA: TGTGCCAGCTCACCACCGAAACAGGGGTCTGGGAATGAGCAGTTCTTC. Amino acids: CASSPPKQGSGNEQFF.

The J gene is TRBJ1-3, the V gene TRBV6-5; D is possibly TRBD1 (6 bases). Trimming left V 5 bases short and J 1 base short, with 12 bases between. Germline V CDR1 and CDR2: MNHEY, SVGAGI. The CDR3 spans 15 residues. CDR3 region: CASSRSGTSGNTIYF. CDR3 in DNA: TGTGCCAGCAGTCGATCCGGGACATCTGGAAACACCATATATTTT.

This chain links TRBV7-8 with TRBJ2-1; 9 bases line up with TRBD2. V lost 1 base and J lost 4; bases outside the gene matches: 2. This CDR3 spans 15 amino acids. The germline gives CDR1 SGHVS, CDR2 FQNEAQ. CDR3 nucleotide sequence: TGTGCCAGCAGCTTAGGACTAGCGGCATACAATGAGCAGTTCTTC. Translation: CASSLGLAAYNEQFF.

Here the CDR3 DNA reads TGCGCCACCTTAGTCACTGAAGCTTTCTTT. Its protein product is CATLVTEAFF. This sequence joins TRBV23-1 and TRBJ1-1; no clear D. TRBV23-1 belongs to the ORF category, with a function that is uncertain. Between the trimmed V and J ends, which lost 10 bases and 4 bases, there was a span of 7 bases. This CDR3 contains 10 residues.

The CDR3 reads CASTFSGSYNSPLHF. CDR3 bases: TGCGCCAGCACCTTCTCCGGCTCCTATAATTCACCCCTCCACTTT. The rearrangement joins TRBV5-1 to TRBJ1-6; D is unclear. Trimming cost V 6 bases and J 0 bases, with 10 bases left between them. The CDR3 runs to 15 residues. Germline CDR1 and CDR2: SGHRS and YFSETQ.

The CDR3 sequence is CASSLQGATEAFF. DNA of the CDR3: TGTGCCAGCAGCCTACAGGGGGCCACTGAAGCTTTCTTT. This rearrangement joins TRBV5-4 to TRBJ1-1; TRBD1 matches 9 bases. The CDR3 totals 13 residues. From germline, CDR1 is SGHNT and CDR2 YYREEE (reference sequence). Germline trimming cut 4 bases from V and 4 bases from J; bases unmatched to any gene: 2.

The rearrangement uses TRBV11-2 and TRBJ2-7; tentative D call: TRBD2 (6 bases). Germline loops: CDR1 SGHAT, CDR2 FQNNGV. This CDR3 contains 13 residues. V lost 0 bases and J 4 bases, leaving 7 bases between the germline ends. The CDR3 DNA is TGTGCCAGCAGCTTAGAACTAGCTTACGAGCAGTACTTC. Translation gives CASSLELAYEQYF.

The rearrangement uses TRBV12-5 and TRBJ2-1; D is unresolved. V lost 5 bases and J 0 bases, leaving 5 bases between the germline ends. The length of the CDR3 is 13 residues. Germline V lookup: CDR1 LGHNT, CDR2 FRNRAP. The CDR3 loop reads CASGPSSYNEQFF. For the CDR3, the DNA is TGTGCTAGTGGTCCGAGCTCCTACAATGAGCAGTTCTTC. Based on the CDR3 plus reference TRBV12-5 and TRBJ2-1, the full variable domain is DARVTQTPRHKVTEMGQEVTMRCQPILGHNTVFWYRQTMMQGLELLAYFRNRAPLDDSGMPKDRFSAEMPDATLATLKIQPSEPRDSAVYFCASGPSSYNEQFFGPGTRLTVL.

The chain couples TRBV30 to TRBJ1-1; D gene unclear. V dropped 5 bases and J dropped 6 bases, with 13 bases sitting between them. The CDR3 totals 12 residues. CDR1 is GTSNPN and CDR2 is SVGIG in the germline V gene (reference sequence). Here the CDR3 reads CAWGPGFAEAFF. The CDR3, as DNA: TGTGCCTGGGGTCCAGGTTTCGCTGAAGCTTTCTTT.

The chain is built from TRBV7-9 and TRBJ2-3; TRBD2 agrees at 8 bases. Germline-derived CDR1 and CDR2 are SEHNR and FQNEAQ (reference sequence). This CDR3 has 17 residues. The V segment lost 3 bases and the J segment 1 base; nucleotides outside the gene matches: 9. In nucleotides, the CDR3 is TGTGCCAGCAGCTTTTCGGTACTAGCGGCGGGCACAGATACGCAGTATTTT. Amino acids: CASSFSVLAAGTDTQYF.

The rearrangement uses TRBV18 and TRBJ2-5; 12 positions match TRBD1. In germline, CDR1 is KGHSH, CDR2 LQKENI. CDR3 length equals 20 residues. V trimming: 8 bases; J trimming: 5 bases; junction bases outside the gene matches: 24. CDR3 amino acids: CASAPRIPTGTGGVGETQYF. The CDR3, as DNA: TGTGCCAGCGCGCCCCGAATACCTACAGGGACAGGGGGCGTCGGGGAGACCCAGTACTTC. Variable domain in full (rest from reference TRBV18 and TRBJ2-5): NAGVMQNPRHLVRRRGQEARLRCSPMKGHSHVYWYRQLPEEGLKFMVYLQKENIIDESGMPKERFSAEFPKEGPSILRIQQVVRGDSAAYFCASAPRIPTGTGGVGETQYFGPGTRLLVL.